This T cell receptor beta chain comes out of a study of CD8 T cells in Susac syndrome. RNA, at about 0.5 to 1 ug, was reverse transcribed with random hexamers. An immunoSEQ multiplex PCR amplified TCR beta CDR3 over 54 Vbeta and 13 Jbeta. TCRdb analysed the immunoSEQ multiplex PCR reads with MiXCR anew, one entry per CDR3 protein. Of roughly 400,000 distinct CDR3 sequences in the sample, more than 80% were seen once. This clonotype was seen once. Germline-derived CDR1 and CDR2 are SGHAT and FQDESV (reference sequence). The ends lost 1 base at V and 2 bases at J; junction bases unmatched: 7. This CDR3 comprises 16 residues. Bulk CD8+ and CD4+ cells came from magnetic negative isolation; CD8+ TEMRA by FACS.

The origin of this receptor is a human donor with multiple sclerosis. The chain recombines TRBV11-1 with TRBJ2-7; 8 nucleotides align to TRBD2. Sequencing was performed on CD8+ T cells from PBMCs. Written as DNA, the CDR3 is TGTGCCAGCAGCTTAGTTGGGAGCGGGGGAACCTACGAGCAGTACTTC. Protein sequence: CASSLVGSGGTYEQYF. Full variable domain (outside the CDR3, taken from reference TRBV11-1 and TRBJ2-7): EAEVAQSPRYKITEKSQAVAFWCDPISGHATLYWYRQILGQGPELLVQFQDESVVDDSQLPKDRFSAERLKGVDSTLKIQPAELGDSAMYLCASSLVGSGGTYEQYFGPGTRLTVT.